What follows are 8 T cell receptor beta chains derived from one specimen sequenced in a study of blood T cell repertoires in COVID-19. Generated by immunoSEQ multiplex PCR, the TCRdb table keeps only in-frame clones and is missing some. This sample has around 420,000 clones; roughly 86% occur once, and the top ten carry 2% to 2.5%. What was sequenced was PBMCs or T cells enriched from blood (not recorded which). The receptors here all came from a middle-aged woman with acute COVID-19.

The rearrangement uses TRBV30 and TRBJ2-5; the D gene is possibly TRBD2 (6 bases). The CDR3 consists of 17 residues. Trimming took 4 bases from V and 5 from J, leaving 26 bases between them. Germline lookup yields CDR1 GTSNPN and CDR2 SVGIG (reference sequence). The CDR3 region has the DNA TGTGCCTGGAATGAGGGGATCGGGGGAAAGTCTGGGGAGACCCAGTACTTC. It encodes CAWNEGIGGKSGETQYF.

V and J are TRBV18 and TRBJ1-1; D uncertain. The CDR3 is 15 residues long. Per the germline V gene, CDR1 is KGHSH and CDR2 is LQKENI. Trimming removed 1 base from V and 1 base from J, with 10 bases in between. The CDR3 DNA sequence: TGTGCCAGCTCACCACGGCAGGAGGCGAACACTGAAGCTTTCTTT. It is translated as CASSPRQEANTEAFF. The full variable domain, with the rest looked up from reference TRBV18 and TRBJ1-1, is NAGVMQNPRHLVRRRGQEARLRCSPMKGHSHVYWYRQLPEEGLKFMVYLQKENIIDESGMPKERFSAEFPKEGPSILRIQQVVRGDSAAYFCASSPRQEANTEAFFGQGTRLTVV.

This chain connects TRBV27 to TRBJ2-7; TRBD1 matches 10 bases. Germline lookup yields CDR1 MNHEY and CDR2 SMNVEV (reference sequence). V was pared by 3 bases and J by 5 bases, with 7 bases of the junction left unmatched. There are 15 residues in the CDR3. DNA of the CDR3: TGTGCCAGCAGTTTCATGAGACAGGGGGCCCACGAGCAGTACTTC. Translation gives CASSFMRQGAHEQYF.

The chain combines TRBV7-9 with TRBJ1-2, with 7 bases that match TRBD1. Unmatched junction bases numbered 8, after V lost 5 bases and J lost 5 bases. The CDR3 has 14 residues. Looked up from germline, CDR1 is SEHNR and CDR2 is FQNEAQ (reference sequence). The CDR3 spells CASSERDSKYGYTF. The CDR3 DNA follows: TGTGCCAGCAGCGAAAGGGACAGCAAATATGGCTACACCTTC. Filled out from reference TRBV7-9 and TRBJ1-2, the complete variable domain reads DTGVSQNPRHKITKRGQNVTFRCDPISEHNRLYWYRQTLGQGPEFLTYFQNEAQLEKSRLLSDRFSAERPKGSFSTLEIQRTEQGDSAMYLCASSERDSKYGYTFGSGTRLTVV.

This clone was recorded a few times. The CDR3 loop reads CASSTGTTNNSPLHF. The CDR3, as DNA: TGTGCCAGCAGTACCGGGACAACAAATAATTCACCCCTCCACTTT. This rearrangement joins TRBV27 to TRBJ1-6; the D gene is possibly TRBD1 (6 bases). Trimming shortened V by 5 bases and J by 5 bases, and 13 bases separated the two germline ends. The CDR3 runs to 15 residues. Germline V gene sequence: CDR1 MNHEY, CDR2 SMNVEV (reference sequence).

The genes are TRBV6-5 and TRBJ2-2; 7 bases are shared with TRBD1. V lost 8 bases and J lost 2; bases outside the gene matches: 8. The CDR3 is made up of 15 amino acids. Germline values: CDR1 MNHEY, CDR2 SVGAGI. CDR3 in amino acids: CASFTGTVNTGELFF. The CDR3 DNA sequence: TGTGCCAGCTTCACCGGGACAGTAAACACCGGGGAGCTGTTTTTT.

This rearrangement joins TRBV5-1 to TRBJ1-2, with TRBD1 matching over 8 bases. Per the germline V gene, CDR1 is SGHRS and CDR2 is YFSETQ. V gave up 4 bases and J gave up 0 bases; unmatched junction bases: 8. The CDR3 covers 16 residues. The CDR3 bases are TGCGCCAGCAGCCAGACAGGGGCCGTAACTAACTATGGCTACACCTTC. It yields the protein CASSQTGAVTNYGYTF.

The rearrangement uses TRBV7-9 and TRBJ2-7; 15 positions match TRBD2. V lost 5 bases, J lost 7 bases, and 12 bases stayed unmatched. Germline assignment: CDR1 SEHNR and CDR2 FQNEAQ (reference sequence). The CDR3 covers 17 residues. For the CDR3, the DNA is TGTGCCAGCAGCCCACGCCGGACTAGCGGGGGGGCGGATGAGCAGTACTTC. Amino acid sequence: CASSPRRTSGGADEQYF.